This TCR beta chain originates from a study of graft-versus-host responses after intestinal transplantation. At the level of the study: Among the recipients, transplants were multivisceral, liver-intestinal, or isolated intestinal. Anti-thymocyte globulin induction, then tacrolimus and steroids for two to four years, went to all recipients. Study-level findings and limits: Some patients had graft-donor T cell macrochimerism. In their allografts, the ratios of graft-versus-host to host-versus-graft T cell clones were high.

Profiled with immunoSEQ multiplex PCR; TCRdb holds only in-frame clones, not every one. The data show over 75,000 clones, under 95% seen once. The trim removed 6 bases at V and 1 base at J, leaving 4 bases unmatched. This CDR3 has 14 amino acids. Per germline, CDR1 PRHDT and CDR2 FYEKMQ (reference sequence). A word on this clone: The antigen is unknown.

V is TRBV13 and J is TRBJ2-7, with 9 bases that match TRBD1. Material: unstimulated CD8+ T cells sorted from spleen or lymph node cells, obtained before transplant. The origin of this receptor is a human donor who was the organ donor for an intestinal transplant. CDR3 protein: CASSHGTGSYEQYF. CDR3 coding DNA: TGTGCCAGCAGTCACGGGACAGGGTCCTACGAGCAGTACTTC.